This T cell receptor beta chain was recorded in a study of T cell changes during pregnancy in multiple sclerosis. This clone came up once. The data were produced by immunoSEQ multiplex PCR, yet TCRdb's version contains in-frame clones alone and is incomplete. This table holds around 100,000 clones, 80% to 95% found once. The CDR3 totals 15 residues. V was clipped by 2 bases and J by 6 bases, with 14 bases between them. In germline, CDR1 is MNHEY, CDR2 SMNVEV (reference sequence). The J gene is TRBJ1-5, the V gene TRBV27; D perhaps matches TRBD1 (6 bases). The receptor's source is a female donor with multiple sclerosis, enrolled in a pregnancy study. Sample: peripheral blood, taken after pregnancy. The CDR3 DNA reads TGTGCCAGCAGTTTAAGCCAGGGGCTCGGTCAGCCCCAGCATTTT. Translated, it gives CASSLSQGLGQPQHF.